The 27 T cell receptor beta chains below come from one sample, sequenced in a study of control samples from healthy donors and cancer patients. TCRdb keeps only in-frame clones here, not all; method: immunoSEQ multiplex PCR. The sample lists more than 95,000 clones; approximately 90% were seen once. Sequencing was performed on blood. Source of these receptors: an older woman in good health.

The V call is TRBV7-2, the J call TRBJ2-1; weak D call: TRBD1 (6 bases). The CDR3 has 17 amino acids. Trimming shortened V by 4 bases and J by 5 bases, and 21 bases separated the two germline ends. The germline V gene encodes CDR1 SGHTA and CDR2 FQGNSA. The CDR3 DNA reads TGTGCCAGCAGCTGGGTCAGGGGAATGGGGTACAACAATGAGCAGTTCTTC. Translating it yields CASSWVRGMGYNNEQFF.

V is TRBV3-1 (or the pseudogene TRBV3-2) and J is TRBJ2-3; 14 positions agree with TRBD2. The CDR3 covers 16 residues. V dropped 4 bases and J dropped 5; count of bases not matched to a gene: 5. Germline V gives CDR1 LGHDT, CDR2 YNNKEL (reference sequence). The CDR3 spells CASSPRLAGGQDTQYF. The CDR3 nucleotides read TGTGCCAGCAGCCCAAGACTAGCGGGGGGGCAAGATACGCAGTATTTT.

This clone has more than one count but fewer than ten. The chain carries TRBV9 and TRBJ1-1; TRBD1 agrees at 7 bases. V lost 0 bases and J lost 6; bases outside the gene matches: 8. The CDR3 extends over 15 amino acids. Germline CDR1 is SGDLS and CDR2 is YYNGEE. The CDR3 region is CASSVGNRGRAEAFF. As DNA, the CDR3 is TGTGCCAGCAGCGTAGGGAACAGGGGTAGGGCTGAAGCTTTCTTT. The full variable domain, in which reference TRBV9 and TRBJ1-1 provide the parts outside the CDR3, is DSGVTQTPKHLITATGQRVTLRCSPRSGDLSVYWYQQSLDQGLQFLIQYYNGEERAKGNILERFSAQQFPDLHSELNLSSLELGDSALYFCASSVGNRGRAEAFFGQGTRLTVV.

The rearrangement joins TRBV5-4 to TRBJ1-6; the match to TRBD1 covers 8 bases. Germline lookup yields CDR1 SGHNT and CDR2 YYREEE (reference sequence). The CDR3 contains 15 residues. After removal of 4 bases from V and 10 bases from J, the junction contained 10 bases not matched to a gene. CDR3 sequence reads: CASSRSQGAESPLHF. DNA of the CDR3: TGTGCCAGCAGCCGCTCCCAGGGGGCGGAATCACCCCTCCACTTT.

This chain links TRBV19 with TRBJ1-4; D is undetermined. This CDR3 contains 16 residues. Trimming removed 2 bases from V and 0 bases from J, with 10 bases in between. CDR1 is LNHDA and CDR2 is SQIVND in the germline V gene (reference sequence). The CDR3 protein is CASSILPGPTNEKLFF. The CDR3 DNA is TGTGCCAGTAGTATACTTCCGGGCCCAACTAATGAAAAACTGTTTTTT.

The chain is built from TRBV2 and TRBJ1-1; tentative D call: TRBD1 (6 bases). Germline values: CDR1 SNHLY, CDR2 FYNNEI. The CDR3 covers 14 residues. V lost 4 bases to trimming and J lost 5 bases, with 14 bases between them. CDR3 protein: CASSVKGGSTEAFF. DNA of the CDR3: TGTGCCAGCAGTGTGAAGGGGGGAAGTACTGAAGCTTTCTTT.

The CDR3 nucleotides read TGTGCCAGCAGCCAAAACAGGGTCACCGGGGAGCTGTTTTTT. Translation: CASSQNRVTGELFF. The V call is TRBV4-2, the J call TRBJ2-2, with D possibly matching TRBD1 (6 bases). The CDR3 covers 14 residues. Germline V gene data show CDR1 as LGHNA and CDR2 as YNFKEQ. Trimming stripped 2 bases from V and 4 bases from J, with 8 bases between.

The J gene is TRBJ2-5, the V gene TRBV2; D may be TRBD2 (5 bases). CDR3 size: 14 residues. Germline assignment: CDR1 SNHLY and CDR2 FYNNEI. V was cut by 8 bases and J by 9 bases, with 22 bases left in between. CDR3 in amino acids: CASWRGSGAGAQYF. The CDR3 DNA reads as TGTGCCAGCTGGCGCGGGTCCGGCGCCGGGGCCCAGTACTTC.

This clone was seen only a few times. V usage is TRBV6-2 or TRBV6-3 and J usage is TRBJ1-1; D gene uncertain. CDR3 size: 14 residues. V lost 5 bases, J lost 0 bases, and 10 bases lay in between. CDR1 and CDR2 (germline): MNHEY, SVGEGT. Here the CDR3 DNA reads TGTGCCAGCAGTCCGAGGTACATGAACACTGAAGCTTTCTTT. It encodes CASSPRYMNTEAFF.

This chain uses TRBV2 with TRBJ2-5; D ambiguous. Germline V lookup: CDR1 SNHLY, CDR2 FYNNEI. Trimming left V 6 bases short and J 5 bases short, with 16 bases between. The length of the CDR3 is 14 residues. The CDR3 sequence: CASREPGQVETQYF. CDR3 DNA: TGTGCCAGCAGGGAACCGGGCCAGGTGGAGACCCAGTACTTC. The variable domain in full, completed from reference TRBV2 and TRBJ2-5, reads EPEVTQTPSHQVTQMGQEVILRCVPISNHLYFYWYRQILGQKVEFLVSFYNNEISEKSEIFDDQFSVERPDGSNFTLKIRSTKLEDSAMYFCASREPGQVETQYFGPGTRLLVL.

CDR3 in DNA: TGTGCCAGCAGTTTATTCAGGGGGCAATCTGAAGCTTTCTTT. Its translation: CASSLFRGQSEAFF. The rearrangement joins TRBV27 to TRBJ1-1; TRBD1 agrees at 8 bases. After removal of 1 base from V and 6 bases from J, the junction contained 4 bases not matched to a gene. There are 14 residues in the CDR3. Germline V lookup: CDR1 MNHEY, CDR2 SMNVEV (reference sequence).

V and J are TRBV3-1 (or the pseudogene TRBV3-2) and TRBJ2-2; 9 bases are a match to TRBD2. The CDR3 spans 15 residues. CDR1 is LGHDT, CDR2 YNNKEL, per germline (reference sequence). V gave up 1 base and J gave up 5 bases; unmatched junction bases: 2. CDR3 protein: CASSQVSGGTGELFF. The CDR3 DNA follows: TGTGCCAGCAGCCAAGTCAGCGGGGGGACCGGGGAGCTGTTTTTT.

The chain links TRBV4-1 to TRBJ2-5; 9 positions agree with TRBD2. J lost 2 bases, V lost 3 bases, and 4 bases had no gene match. In germline, CDR1 is MGHRA, CDR2 YSYEKL. The CDR3 spans 15 residues. CDR3 region: CASSHPGLAQETQYF. The CDR3 nucleotides are TGCGCCAGCAGCCACCCAGGACTAGCGCAAGAGACCCAGTACTTC.

The chain links TRBV11-2 to TRBJ1-1; 7 nucleotides match TRBD1. From germline, CDR1 is SGHAT and CDR2 FQNNGV. V lost 1 base to trimming and J lost 4 bases; unmatched junction nucleotides: 0. The CDR3 covers 13 residues. CDR3 sequence: CASSLGTGTEAFF. CDR3 nucleotide sequence: TGTGCCAGCAGCTTAGGGACAGGCACTGAAGCTTTCTTT.

The V and J genes are TRBV10-3 and TRBJ1-2; possibly TRBD1 for D (5 bases). This CDR3 comprises 14 residues. V lost 6 bases and J lost 3, with 14 bases in between. Germline V gives CDR1 ENHRY, CDR2 SYGVKD. Written as DNA, the CDR3 is TGTGCCATCAGCCCCGGGGCCGAGGACTATGGCTACACCTTC. Its translation is CAISPGAEDYGYTF.

The chain links TRBV27 to TRBJ1-4; D gene uncertain. Trimming left V 3 bases short and J 0 bases short, with 14 bases between. The CDR3 is 17 residues long. CDR1 and CDR2 (germline): MNHEY, SMNVEV (reference sequence). This chain's CDR3 is CASSFARGPTTNEKLFF. The CDR3 DNA reads as TGTGCCAGCAGTTTTGCTAGAGGGCCAACAACTAATGAAAAACTGTTTTTT. Full variable domain (outside the CDR3, taken from reference TRBV27 and TRBJ1-4): EAQVTQNPRYLITVTGKKLTVTCSQNMNHEYMSWYRQDPGLGLRQIYYSMNVEVTDKGDVPEGYKVSRKEKRNFPLILESPSPNQTSLYFCASSFARGPTTNEKLFFGSGTQLSVL.

This chain uses TRBV7-2 with TRBJ1-2; D is unclear. This CDR3 spans 15 amino acids. The V gene's germline CDR1 is SGHTA and CDR2 FQGNSA. Trimming shortened V by 8 bases and J by 4 bases, and 20 bases separated the two germline ends. CDR3 sequence reads: CASVTPLMTSYGYTF. CDR3 sequence (DNA): TGTGCCAGCGTAACCCCTCTTATGACGTCCTATGGCTACACCTTC.

The J gene is TRBJ2-5, the V gene TRBV7-2; 8 bases align to TRBD2. In germline, CDR1 is SGHTA, CDR2 FQGNSA. This CDR3 spans 15 amino acids. V trimming: 2 bases; J trimming: 4 bases; junction bases outside the gene matches: 6. In DNA form, the CDR3 reads TGTGCCAGCAGCTTATTTCCGGGGGGGCGAGAGACCCAGTACTTC. Encoded protein: CASSLFPGGRETQYF.

In this sample, this clone turned up a few times. The J gene is TRBJ2-2, the V gene TRBV9, with 9 bases fitting TRBD1. Per the germline V gene, CDR1 is SGDLS and CDR2 is YYNGEE. The CDR3 covers 16 residues. The J segment lost 4 bases and the V segment lost 3 bases, leaving 7 bases of the junction unmatched. The CDR3 loop reads CASSEGQGRVTGELFF. DNA of the CDR3: TGTGCCAGCAGCGAGGGACAGGGAAGGGTCACCGGGGAGCTGTTTTTT.

The chain uses TRBV25-1 and TRBJ1-6; no clear D gene. Germline V gene data show CDR1 as MGHDK and CDR2 as SYGVNS. V dropped 3 bases and J dropped 0 bases, with 12 bases sitting between them. The CDR3 is made up of 17 amino acids. The CDR3 sequence is CASSDVGRSSYNSPLHF. The CDR3 DNA follows: TGTGCCAGCAGTGATGTTGGTAGGAGCTCCTATAATTCACCCCTCCACTTT.

This clone was observed once. The V and J genes are TRBV5-4 and TRBJ2-7, with 9 positions matching TRBD2. V trimming: 6 bases; J trimming: 6 bases; junction bases outside the gene matches: 10. The CDR3 has 14 residues. Germline V lookup: CDR1 SGHNT, CDR2 YYREEE (reference sequence). CDR3 sequence (DNA): TGTGCCAGCACCTCCAAGCGGGGGGCCGTCGAGCAGTACTTC. Translation: CASTSKRGAVEQYF.

The genes are TRBV10-3 and TRBJ1-1; D gene uncertain. V lost 3 bases and J lost 6, with 8 bases in between. Germline assignment: CDR1 ENHRY and CDR2 SYGVKD. CDR3 length equals 12 residues. The CDR3 loop is CAISDMEAEAFF. CDR3 in DNA: TGTGCCATCAGTGACATGGAGGCTGAAGCTTTCTTT.

This clone has just a few counts. This chain uses TRBV29-1 with TRBJ1-2, with 8 bases aligning to TRBD1. J was trimmed by 0 bases and V by 6 bases; bases with no gene match: 3. Germline V gene data show CDR1 as SQVTM and CDR2 as ANQGSEA. This CDR3 contains 13 residues. The CDR3 protein is CSVDRGANYGYTF. The DNA for the CDR3 is TGCAGCGTCGACAGGGGTGCTAACTATGGCTACACCTTC.

The chain recombines TRBV7-2 with TRBJ2-1; 9 bases are shared with TRBD2. The CDR3 is 15 amino acids. Germline loops: CDR1 SGHTA, CDR2 FQGNSA. V trimming: 7 bases; J trimming: 9 bases; junction bases outside the gene matches: 13. The CDR3 loop reads CASNTPAGGVSEQFF. The CDR3, as DNA: TGTGCCAGCAACACCCCAGCGGGGGGAGTGTCTGAGCAGTTCTTC.

The rearrangement links TRBV7-3 to TRBJ2-3, with TRBD2 as a possible D gene (7 bases). Germline V gene lookup returns CDR1 SGHTA and CDR2 FQGTGA. There are 14 residues in the CDR3. V lost 6 bases and J 10 bases, leaving 20 bases between the germline ends. The CDR3 protein is CASRLGAGGGAQYF. CDR3 sequence (DNA): TGTGCCAGCAGGCTGGGGGCCGGCGGGGGTGCGCAGTATTTT.

In its sample, this clone was seen once. The chain links TRBV5-4 to TRBJ1-1, with 7 nucleotides matching TRBD1. Looked up from germline, CDR1 is SGHNT and CDR2 is YYREEE (reference sequence). This CDR3 is 15 amino acids long. Losses at the gene ends were 0 bases for V and 5 bases for J; bases not matched to a gene: 7. CDR3 protein: CASSLESGGRTEAFF. CDR3 nucleotides: TGTGCCAGCAGCTTGGAATCAGGGGGGCGTACTGAAGCTTTCTTT.

V and J are TRBV27 and TRBJ1-1; weak D call: TRBD1 (5 bases). The germline V gene has CDR1 MNHEY and CDR2 SMNVEV (reference sequence). V lost 6 bases, J lost 5 bases, and 13 bases lay in between. The CDR3 spans 13 residues. The CDR3 spells CASSTQKGTEAFF. In DNA form, the CDR3 reads TGTGCCAGCAGCACCCAGAAGGGGACTGAAGCTTTCTTT.